This T cell receptor beta chain was profiled in a study of neurological immune-mediated disorders (dated by TCRdb to the late 2010s). As for the study more broadly: Among the roughly 35 multiple sclerosis patients, around 30 had relapsing-remitting MS and 3 had secondary progressive MS. Peripheral blood TCR-beta repertoires from patients with HTLV-I-associated myelopathy (HAM/TSP), patients with multiple sclerosis, and healthy controls were compared in the study using UMI-based sequencing. The 106 TCR-beta libraries covered PBMC samples along with longitudinal samples, technical triplicates, and paired sorted CD4+ and CD8+ T-cell subsets. The cohort comprised 68 subjects: approximately 15 HAM/TSP patients, around 34 multiple sclerosis patients and some 20 healthy controls.

Unsorted PBMC libraries were generated from 2 million PBMCs stored in RNAlater at -80 °C until RNA extraction. Multiple sclerosis patients were enrolled in a US clinical protocol under which disease progression was evaluated by magnetic resonance imaging. Peripheral blood underwent Ficoll-Hypaque density gradient centrifugation to isolate PBMCs, which were then cryopreserved in liquid nitrogen. The CDR3 runs 10 amino acids, cysteine and phenylalanine included. Only the CDR3 portion is preserved as DNA: 30 bases, with reading frame beginning at the first base. Based on the germline V gene (reference sequence), the CDR1 and CDR2 sequences are DFQATT and SNEGSKA. V is pared back by 6 bases and J by 5 bases, with 5 bases lying between the germline termini. cDNA was synthesized by template-switch 5'RACE using a primer carrying a 10-nucleotide random unique molecular identifier by which each TCR transcript was tagged. Over 170 million TCR-beta sequences, covering 15-18 subjects, were produced in each sequencing run. The RNeasy kit was used to extract total RNA. Using the KAPA Real-time Library Amplification kit, TCR-beta VDJ regions were amplified with primers for the TCR constant region and the 5'RACE anchor. A first PCR added sample indexes and Illumina adaptors, and a second PCR then raised library yield. After purification with Ampure beads, the TCR product of roughly 650 bp was size-selected on a 2% E-gel SizeSelection system. Before pooling, library quality was checked on a Bioanalyzer, concentration was measured with Qubit, and libraries were quantified with the Kapa Library Quantification kit. Libraries were sequenced paired-end 2 x 150 bp on an Illumina HiSeq 2500. To increase sequence diversity, roughly 23-30% phiX was spiked into each library pool. Regarding the original processing steps: The UMI-based MiGEC pipeline processed quality-filtered reads and removed over 80% of raw TCR sequences during error correction. IMGT germline references were used for aligning VDJ genes, and each clonotype was defined as a unique CDR3 amino acid sequence together with its V-J genes. VDJtools evaluated clonal expansion, Shannon diversity and CDR3 relatedness (CalcPairwiseDistances, ClusterSamples); CLCbio workbench built phylogenetic trees. Using coefficient-of-variation modelling across technical triplicates, the study counted a clone as expanded if it had at least 8 unique UMIs. The public reads were quality trimmed at Q25 with fastp and then assembled into clones with MiXCR by TCRdb, keeping productive beta chains. Each CDR3 protein gets just one entry, which takes the most common genes and DNA from the rows behind it. TCRdb, not the authors, supplied the V and J calls. The sample profile shows 85,000 to 100,000 distinct CDR3 sequences; 3.5% of them were found once. The leading ten clones occupy approximately 5.9% of the sample.

What the authors observed across the whole study: Expanded clones from different subjects shared no identical CDR3 amino acid sequences, which suggests that TCR-beta repertoires were private in all groups. In phylogenetic analysis, the repertoires of 18 of 34 MS patients grouped into a cluster of related CDR3 sequences, which suggests a possible signature at the repertoire level. No association of the MS cluster with clinical or MRI features was observed, and the need for larger cohorts was stated by the authors. TCR clonal expansion was highest in HAM/TSP patients and lowest in MS patients, with MS patients falling below even healthy controls.

This clonotype was detected many times. Its target antigen remains unknown. No much larger clone is present one base from it, and per-base qualities are unavailable. This TCR came from a young woman with multiple sclerosis. Here the chain combines TRBV20-1 and TRBJ2-1; no D segment can be confidently identified. The source material was PBMCs. The DNA reads as follows: TGCAGTGCCCCCCACAATGAGCAGTTCTTC. This is translated as CSAPHNEQFF.